Below, 19 T cell receptor beta chains from the same sample are listed, as sequenced in a study of T cell responses to AZD1222 COVID-19 vaccine. Repertoires were generated with immunoSEQ multiplex PCR, while TCRdb's copy carries only in-frame clones and drops some. Seen here are around 160,000 clones, approximately 90% observed once, and the top ten hold more than 1%. Sequences were derived from peripheral blood, sampled 28 days after the second AZD1222 dose. The receptors here all came from an adult who received the AZD1222 COVID-19 vaccine.

The chain employs TRBV3-1 (or the pseudogene TRBV3-2) and TRBJ1-3; D is ambiguous. This CDR3 has 13 residues. Germline V gives CDR1 LGHDT, CDR2 YNNKEL (reference sequence). Between the trimmed V and J ends, which lost 0 bases and 11 bases, there was a span of 11 bases. CDR3 protein: CASSQDQPRAIYF. CDR3 DNA sequence: TGTGCCAGCAGCCAAGACCAGCCTCGCGCCATATATTTT.

The rearrangement uses TRBV2 and TRBJ2-7; a weak D match, TRBD1 (6 bases). Between the trimmed V and J ends, which lost 9 bases and 3 bases, there was a span of 15 bases. From germline, CDR1 is SNHLY and CDR2 FYNNEI. The CDR3 is 13 residues long. The CDR3: CARSGTLSYEQYF. Here the CDR3 DNA reads TGTGCCAGGTCCGGGACACTCAGCTACGAGCAGTACTTC.

V usage is TRBV6-5 and J usage is TRBJ1-1; D is unclear. The CDR3 runs to 13 residues. Germline CDR1 and CDR2: MNHEY and SVGAGI. V lost 7 bases and J lost 0, with 9 bases in between. Here the CDR3 reads CASTLGMNTEAFF. DNA of the CDR3: TGTGCCAGCACTTTGGGGATGAACACTGAAGCTTTCTTT.

This clone was detected only once. The V and J genes are TRBV5-1 and TRBJ1-6; D remains ambiguous. V gave up 4 bases and J gave up 7 bases, with 9 bases separating them. CDR3 length equals 13 residues. Per the germline V gene, CDR1 is SGHRS and CDR2 is YFSETQ. CDR3 sequence reads: CASSPNPNSPLHF. The CDR3 region has the DNA TGCGCCAGCAGCCCAAACCCGAATTCACCCCTCCACTTT. Full variable domain (remainder filled in from reference TRBV5-1 and TRBJ1-6): KAGVTQTPRYLIKTRGQQVTLSCSPISGHRSVSWYQQTPGQGLQFLFEYFSETQRNKGNFPGRFSGRQFSNSRSEMNVSTLELGDSALYLCASSPNPNSPLHFGNGTRLTVT.

The chain carries TRBV19 and TRBJ1-5; TRBD1 matches 9 bases. CDR1 is LNHDA, CDR2 SQIVND, per germline (reference sequence). CDR3 length equals 14 residues. V shed 6 bases and J 1 base; nucleotides not matched to a gene: 1. In nucleotides, the CDR3 is TGTGCCAGTAGCGGGACAGGGAGCAATCAGCCCCAGCATTTT. Protein: CASSGTGSNQPQHF. The full variable domain, rest sourced from reference TRBV19 and TRBJ1-5, is DGGITQSPKYLFRKEGQNVTLSCEQNLNHDAMYWYRQDPGQGLRLIYYSQIVNDFQKGDIAEGYSVSREKKESFPLTVTSAQKNPTAFYLCASSGTGSNQPQHFGDGTRLSIL.

The chain joins TRBV5-4 to TRBJ1-1; D perhaps matches TRBD1 (5 bases). The CDR3 contains 13 residues. Germline V CDR1 and CDR2: SGHNT, YYREEE (reference sequence). Trimming pared 1 base from V and 6 bases from J, leaving 10 bases between. In DNA form, the CDR3 reads TGTGCCAGCAGCTTGTTTCAGGGTCCTGAAGCTTTCTTT. This translates into CASSLFQGPEAFF.

This sequence joins TRBV10-2 and TRBJ2-1; D may match TRBD1 or TRBD2 (5 bases each). CDR1 is WSHSY and CDR2 is SAAADI in the germline V gene. The V gene lost 10 bases and the J gene lost 5 bases, with 12 bases spanning the gap. The CDR3 length is 12 residues. DNA of the CDR3: TGCGCCACTATCCGGGACGACAATGAGCAGTTCTTC. As protein: CATIRDDNEQFF.

The chain has TRBV9 and TRBJ1-1, with D possibly matching TRBD1 (5 bases). The V end was cut by 4 bases, the J end by 6 bases, with 16 bases between. The germline V gene encodes CDR1 SGDLS and CDR2 YYNGEE. This CDR3 is 14 amino acids long. The CDR3 DNA sequence: TGTGCCAGCAGCCCCCAGGGTGGTGGGGCTGAAGCTTTCTTT. Amino acid sequence: CASSPQGGGAEAFF.

The CDR3 region is CARQGNSGNTIYF. The CDR3 DNA sequence: TGTGCCAGACAGGGTAACTCTGGAAACACCATATATTTT. The chain uses TRBV2 and TRBJ1-3; D perhaps matches TRBD1 (6 bases). Germline CDR1 SNHLY, CDR2 FYNNEI. This CDR3 has 13 amino acids. The V end was cut by 9 bases, the J end by 0 bases, with 9 bases between.

This sequence joins TRBV6-5 and TRBJ1-2, with D hard to call. CDR1 and CDR2 from the germline V gene are MNHEY and SVGAGI. V dropped 2 bases and J dropped 1 base, with 11 bases sitting between them. The CDR3 runs to 15 residues. The CDR3 DNA sequence: TGTGCCAGCAGTTACGCGGGAGGCAGTAACTATGGCTACACCTTC. This sequence encodes CASSYAGGSNYGYTF.

The rearrangement uses TRBV6-6 and TRBJ1-5; D unclear. Germline assignment: CDR1 MNHNY and CDR2 SVGAGI (reference sequence). Trimming took 3 bases from V and 8 from J, leaving 8 bases between them. The CDR3 loop spans 12 amino acids. The CDR3 reads CASSYDSKPQHF. For the CDR3, the DNA is TGTGCCAGCAGTTATGATTCTAAGCCCCAGCATTTT.

The chain links TRBV30 to TRBJ1-2; possible D gene TRBD1, 6 bases. The V and J ends lost 2 bases and 7 bases respectively, with 8 bases between them. The CDR3 length is 11 residues. Germline V gene data show CDR1 as GTSNPN and CDR2 as SVGIG (reference sequence). CDR3 nucleotides: TGTGCCTGGAGTCGAGGGGGTGGCTACACCTTC. Translation gives CAWSRGGGYTF.

The J gene is TRBJ2-5, the V gene TRBV11-2; tentative D call: TRBD2 (5 bases). V was shortened by 0 bases and J by 5 bases, with 10 bases between the two germline ends. The germline V gene has CDR1 SGHAT and CDR2 FQNNGV. The CDR3 extends over 14 amino acids. The CDR3 here is CASSLDPGEETQYF. Written as DNA, the CDR3 is TGTGCCAGCAGCTTAGACCCTGGGGAGGAGACCCAGTACTTC.

This chain uses TRBV7-9 with TRBJ1-1; the match to TRBD1 covers 7 bases. The germline gives CDR1 SEHNR, CDR2 FQNEAQ (reference sequence). Germline trimming cut 5 bases from V and 8 bases from J; bases unmatched to any gene: 8. The CDR3 has 13 amino acids. CDR3: CASSVMETGEAFF. Written as DNA, the CDR3 is TGTGCCAGCAGCGTAATGGAGACAGGGGAAGCTTTCTTT.

This clone was recorded once. The gene calls are TRBV6-5 and TRBJ1-2; D possibly corresponds to TRBD1 (5 bases). Germline V gene data show CDR1 as MNHEY and CDR2 as SVGAGI. The CDR3 spans 14 residues. Trimming cost V 2 bases and J 6 bases, with 13 bases left between them. The CDR3 is CASSYGGVRDGYTF. The CDR3 DNA is TGTGCCAGCAGTTACGGGGGAGTCAGGGATGGCTACACCTTC.

The chain carries TRBV5-1 and TRBJ1-1; no firm D call. The CDR3 sequence is 12 residues long. Germline assignment: CDR1 SGHRS and CDR2 YFSETQ. Trimming left V 1 base short and J 5 bases short, with 6 bases between. CDR3 in amino acids: CASSLLGTEAFF. The CDR3 DNA is TGCGCCAGCAGCTTGTTGGGAACTGAAGCTTTCTTT. The full variable domain, rest sourced from reference TRBV5-1 and TRBJ1-1, is KAGVTQTPRYLIKTRGQQVTLSCSPISGHRSVSWYQQTPGQGLQFLFEYFSETQRNKGNFPGRFSGRQFSNSRSEMNVSTLELGDSALYLCASSLLGTEAFFGQGTRLTVV.

The rearrangement links TRBV6-6 to TRBJ2-5, with 9 bases matching TRBD2. Trimming cost V 4 bases and J 5 bases; bases outside gene matches: 8. The germline V gene encodes CDR1 MNHNY and CDR2 SVGAGI (reference sequence). The CDR3 loop spans 15 amino acids. The CDR3, as DNA: TGTGCCAGCAGTTGGGGGCTAGCGGGGATGGAGACCCAGTACTTC. Protein sequence: CASSWGLAGMETQYF.

The V gene is TRBV4-1, the J gene TRBJ1-2, with D hard to call. The CDR3 is made up of 14 amino acids. V gave up 4 bases and J gave up 2 bases, with 11 bases separating them. Germline CDR1 is MGHRA and CDR2 is YSYEKL. The CDR3 here is CASSLDRRNYGYTF. The CDR3 DNA sequence: TGCGCCAGCAGCCTGGATCGAAGGAACTATGGCTACACCTTC.

The chain uses TRBV5-1 and TRBJ1-1; 9 bases agree with TRBD1. Germline-derived CDR1 and CDR2 are SGHRS and YFSETQ. Losses at the gene ends were 4 bases for V and 12 bases for J; bases not matched to a gene: 10. The CDR3 consists of 13 residues. CDR3 sequence: CASSRGQGTATFF. CDR3 nucleotides: TGCGCCAGCAGCCGGGGACAGGGAACGGCAACTTTCTTT.